One T cell receptor beta chain is described in this entry. Produced via immunoSEQ multiplex PCR; TCRdb's table is partial and in-frame only. The sample carries about 78,000 clones, around 87% recorded once. This sample is part of a study of OX40 agonist ivuxolimab in advanced cancers. Study-wide background: Three patients, one with hepatocellular carcinoma and two with cutaneous melanoma, responded partially.

Sampling times: baseline, cycle 4 day 1, cycle 7 day 1. The CDR3 contains 13 residues. Germline assignment: CDR1 SNHLY and CDR2 FYNNEI. Trimming stripped 4 bases from V and 6 bases from J, with 10 bases between. This chain uses TRBV2 with TRBJ2-1, with D tentatively TRBD1 (6 bases). The sequence was collected from an adult with an advanced solid tumor such as melanoma, head and neck, liver or kidney cancer. Specimen: CD4+ or CD8+ T cells sorted from blood, collected in a trial of the OX40 agonist ivuxolimab. The CDR3 loop is CASSAGAANEQFF. CDR3 sequence (DNA): TGTGCCAGCAGTGCAGGGGCCGCCAATGAGCAGTTCTTC.